This entry lists 17 T cell receptor beta chains sequenced from one sample in a study of blood T cell repertoires in COVID-19. Method: immunoSEQ multiplex PCR; TCRdb's copy keeps in-frame clones and lacks some. Here the sample spans a few hundred thousand clones, 80% to 95% being singletons. The sample consisted of PBMCs or T cells enriched from blood (not recorded which). Every receptor here comes from a woman in her thirties or forties who had been exposed to COVID-19.

This clone was recorded once. The V call is TRBV2, the J call TRBJ2-6; a weak D match, TRBD1 (6 bases). The CDR3 contains 20 residues. The germline CDR1 and CDR2 sequences are SNHLY and FYNNEI. V dropped 4 bases and J dropped 0 bases, with 22 bases sitting between them. The CDR3 region is CASSGWDKPSPLSGANVLTF. Written as DNA, the CDR3 is TGTGCCAGCAGTGGGTGGGACAAACCTTCCCCGCTCTCTGGGGCCAACGTCCTGACTTTC. The full variable domain, its missing parts supplied by reference TRBV2 and TRBJ2-6, is EPEVTQTPSHQVTQMGQEVILRCVPISNHLYFYWYRQILGQKVEFLVSFYNNEISEKSEIFDDQFSVERPDGSNFTLKIRSTKLEDSAMYFCASSGWDKPSPLSGANVLTFGAGSRLTVL.

CDR3 loop: CASSLTGTSVEQYF. DNA of the CDR3: TGTGCCAGCAGTCTCACCGGGACTAGTGTCGAGCAGTACTTC. The chain uses TRBV27 and TRBJ2-7; 8 bases line up with TRBD2. Per germline, CDR1 MNHEY and CDR2 SMNVEV (reference sequence). The V gene end was trimmed by 5 bases and the J gene end by 6 bases; junction bases not matched to a gene: 9. CDR3 length equals 14 residues.

V usage is TRBV11-1 and J usage is TRBJ1-1; 7 bases line up with TRBD1. Germline CDR1 SGHAT, CDR2 FQDESV (reference sequence). CDR3 size: 15 residues. V gave up 1 base and J gave up 1 base; unmatched junction bases: 3. CDR3 amino acids: CASSLVGGTNTEAFF. CDR3 nucleotides: TGTGCCAGCAGCTTAGTAGGGGGCACGAACACTGAAGCTTTCTTT.

The chain carries TRBV19 and TRBJ1-2; D is unresolved. The CDR3 extends over 16 amino acids. Germline assignment: CDR1 LNHDA and CDR2 SQIVND (reference sequence). Trimming left V 7 bases short and J 7 bases short, with 25 bases between. CDR3 amino acids: CASKIAGGVGSSGYTF. The CDR3 DNA reads TGTGCCAGTAAAATAGCTGGAGGCGTAGGTTCTTCTGGCTACACCTTC.

The V call is TRBV7-2, the J call TRBJ1-5, with 8 nucleotides matching TRBD1. The CDR3 runs to 15 residues. Germline values: CDR1 SGHTA, CDR2 FQGNSA. Trimming took 6 bases from V and 2 from J; bases not matched to a gene: 6. The CDR3 spells CASRAGGAGNQPQHF. For the CDR3, the DNA is TGTGCCAGCAGGGCAGGGGGCGCTGGCAATCAGCCCCAGCATTTT.

V is TRBV5-6 and J is TRBJ2-2, with D perhaps matching TRBD1 (6 bases). Trimming shortened V by 3 bases and J by 4 bases, and 19 bases separated the two germline ends. Germline CDR1 SGHDT, CDR2 YYEEEE. CDR3 length equals 17 residues. DNA of the CDR3: TGTGCCAGCAGCTCTTTCTGGACGGACAGATTCACCGGGGAGCTGTTTTTT. Translation: CASSSFWTDRFTGELFF.

For the CDR3, the DNA is TGTGCCAGCAGCCAGGGAAGGGGTTCACCCCTCCACTTT. As protein: CASSQGRGSPLHF. The rearrangement uses TRBV4-2 and TRBJ1-6; perhaps TRBD1 as D (5 bases). The germline V gene encodes CDR1 LGHNA and CDR2 YNFKEQ. With 3 bases removed from V and 9 bases from J, the gap between germline ends came to 9 bases. This CDR3 spans 13 amino acids.

The CDR3 here is CASSPQGLQPNTEAFF. Here the CDR3 DNA reads TGTGCCAGCAGCCCGCAAGGTTTACAGCCTAACACTGAAGCTTTCTTT. The genes are TRBV7-6 and TRBJ1-1; no firm D call. Trimming removed 5 bases from V and 2 bases from J, with 18 bases in between. Germline V gene sequence: CDR1 SGHVS, CDR2 FNYEAQ. This CDR3 is 16 amino acids long.

The rearrangement links TRBV6-2 or TRBV6-3 to TRBJ2-3; D is uncertain. The CDR3 has 15 amino acids. Germline lookup yields CDR1 MNHEY and CDR2 SVGEGT. Trimming removed 6 bases at V and 0 bases at J, with 13 bases between. Written as DNA, the CDR3 is TGTGCCAGCAGCCTTCTCGGTACTAGCACAGATACGCAGTATTTT. Translating gives CASSLLGTSTDTQYF.

The chain employs TRBV7-2 and TRBJ1-1, with D perhaps matching TRBD1 (6 bases). Trimming took 4 bases from V and 5 from J, leaving 11 bases between them. The length of the CDR3 is 13 residues. Per the germline V gene, CDR1 is SGHTA and CDR2 is FQGNSA. This CDR3 reads CASSSYQGTEAFF. CDR3 coding DNA: TGTGCCAGCAGCTCTTACCAGGGGACTGAAGCTTTCTTT.

The chain uses TRBV2 and TRBJ2-4; the D is unclear. V gave up 1 base and J gave up 2 bases, with 9 bases separating them. CDR3 length: 15 residues. In germline, CDR1 is SNHLY, CDR2 FYNNEI. CDR3 DNA: TGTGCCAGCAGTGAAGACGAGTTAACCAAAAACATTCAGTACTTC. Translating gives CASSEDELTKNIQYF.

Worth noting for this clone: At one boundary the junction diverges from the germline segment, which might be a read error. V is TRBV7-7 and J is TRBJ1-4, with D uncertain. CDR1 and CDR2 (germline): SSHAT, FNYEAQ (reference sequence). The CDR3 runs to 15 residues. The DNA of the CDR3 is TGTGCTAGCAGCTTAGGCCCCGGGAGTGGGGAAAAACTGTTTTTT. This sequence encodes CASSLGPGSGEKLFF.

The rearrangement uses TRBV29-1 and TRBJ2-5; TRBD1 matches 8 bases. Germline CDR1 is SQVTM and CDR2 is ANQGSEA. CDR3 size: 14 residues. Germline trimming cut 7 bases from V and 4 bases from J; bases unmatched to any gene: 11. The CDR3 spells CSAQRSDRGETQYF. The CDR3 DNA sequence: TGCAGCGCCCAAAGGAGCGACAGGGGAGAGACCCAGTACTTC.

The chain combines TRBV11-3 with TRBJ1-1, with D possibly TRBD1 on 5 matching bases. The CDR3 covers 13 residues. V lost 5 bases to trimming and J lost 4 bases, with 11 bases between them. Germline-derived CDR1 and CDR2 are SGHNT and YENEEA. CDR3 nucleotide sequence: TGTGCCAGCAGCCCCCAGGGTGTCACTGAAGCTTTCTTT. It yields the protein CASSPQGVTEAFF. Complete variable domain (other parts from reference TRBV11-3 and TRBJ1-1): EAGVVQSPRYKIIEKKQPVAFWCNPISGHNTLYWYLQNLGQGPELLIRYENEEAVDDSQLPKDRFSAERLKGVDSTLKIQPAELGDSAVYLCASSPQGVTEAFFGQGTRLTVV.

This clone has just one count. The J gene is TRBJ1-4, the V gene TRBV24-1; TRBD1 matches at 10 bases. V lost 5 bases and J lost 8; bases outside the gene matches: 7. Germline-derived CDR1 and CDR2 are KGHDR and SFDVKD. CDR3 length equals 15 residues. CDR3: CATSAPGQGPEKLFF. The CDR3, as DNA: TGTGCCACCAGTGCCCCGGGACAGGGGCCGGAAAAACTGTTTTTT.

The chain joins TRBV7-9 to TRBJ1-1; the D is unclear. The CDR3 is made up of 13 amino acids. Trimming cost V 6 bases and J 10 bases, with 18 bases left between them. Germline CDR1 is SEHNR and CDR2 is FQNEAQ (reference sequence). CDR3: CASRVEGGVRAFF. CDR3 sequence (DNA): TGTGCCAGCAGGGTCGAAGGAGGAGTCAGAGCTTTCTTT.

The chain uses TRBV6-5 and TRBJ2-7, with 7 nucleotides matching TRBD2. Per the germline V gene, CDR1 is MNHEY and CDR2 is SVGAGI. This CDR3 is 14 amino acids long. V lost 2 bases and J lost 7; bases outside the gene matches: 8. This chain's CDR3 is CASSYTGGTWEQYF. The CDR3 region has the DNA TGTGCCAGCAGTTACACCGGGGGGACTTGGGAGCAGTACTTC.